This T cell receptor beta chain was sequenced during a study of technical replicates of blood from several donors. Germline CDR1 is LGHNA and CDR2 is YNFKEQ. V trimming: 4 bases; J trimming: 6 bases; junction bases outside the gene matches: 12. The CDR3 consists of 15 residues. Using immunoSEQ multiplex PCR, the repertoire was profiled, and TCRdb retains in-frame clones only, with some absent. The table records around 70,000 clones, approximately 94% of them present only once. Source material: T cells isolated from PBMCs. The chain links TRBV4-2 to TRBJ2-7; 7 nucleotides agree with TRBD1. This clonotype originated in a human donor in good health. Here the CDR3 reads CASSPQQGKRSEQYF. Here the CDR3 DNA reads TGTGCCAGCAGCCCACAACAGGGGAAAAGAAGCGAGCAGTACTTC.